The rows below give T cell receptor beta chains drawn from one sample of a study of blood T cells in healthy people across ages. TCRdb re-called the 5' RACE reads with MiXCR, one entry per CDR3 protein. Here the sample spans roughly 1,000,000 distinct CDR3 sequences, under 30% being singletons. The same data also went into a second study, on T cells of mothers and their children.

Material for sequencing was blood. The receptors come from a girl between 2 and 10 years old in good health. The conserved cysteine and the conserved F or W are not part of the CDR3 here. Clone size is shown for a subset of rows, as once, few, many or a class of expanded clone.

j_call: .; v_call: TRBV20-1; clone_size: few; cdr3_aa: SASSPRAYEQY
j_call: TRBJ2-1; v_call: TRBV20-1; clone_size: .; cdr3_aa: SATIRDRSYNEQF
j_call: TRBJ1-4; v_call: TRBV7-9; clone_size: .; cdr3_aa: ASSLSPGSSEKLF
j_call: TRBJ2-4; v_call: TRBV5-6; clone_size: .; cdr3_aa: ASSPRRGANIQY
j_call: TRBJ2-4; v_call: TRBV29-1; clone_size: .; cdr3_aa: SVGVALGNIQY
j_call: TRBJ2-5; v_call: TRBV28; clone_size: .; cdr3_aa: ASSSSQGWETQY
j_call: TRBJ2-3; v_call: TRBV7-9; clone_size: few; cdr3_aa: ASSVPWTGTNTQY
j_call: TRBJ2-1; v_call: TRBV18; clone_size: few; cdr3_aa: ASSPPTGGSSYNEQF
j_call: TRBJ2-7; v_call: TRBV4-3; clone_size: once; cdr3_aa: ASSQSWGRGGTYEQY
j_call: TRBJ2-5; v_call: TRBV12-3/TRBV12-4; clone_size: many; cdr3_aa: ASKGIQETQY
j_call: TRBJ2-7; v_call: TRBV11-2; clone_size: .; cdr3_aa: ASSLTSGREDYEQY
j_call: TRBJ2-7; v_call: TRBV10-3; clone_size: few; cdr3_aa: ATGDGGNSYEQY
j_call: .; v_call: TRBV27; clone_size: few; cdr3_aa: ASQTSGEQY
j_call: .; v_call: TRBV7-3; clone_size: .; cdr3_aa: ASSSPRGRVVNEQF
j_call: TRBJ1-2; v_call: TRBV11-2; clone_size: .; cdr3_aa: ASRSLGTGPGHNYGYT
j_call: TRBJ1-6; v_call: TRBV6-2/TRBV6-3; clone_size: few; cdr3_aa: ASSYPDDGLPNSPLH
j_call: TRBJ2-6; v_call: TRBV20-1; clone_size: few; cdr3_aa: SAPTGAYSGANVLT
j_call: TRBJ2-7; v_call: TRBV5-1; clone_size: few; cdr3_aa: ASSLTGMYEQY
j_call: TRBJ1-6; v_call: TRBV4-1; clone_size: .; cdr3_aa: ASSQTGLNSPLH
j_call: TRBJ2-1; v_call: TRBV28; clone_size: .; cdr3_aa: ASSLWGEAGGTYNEQF
j_call: TRBJ2-3; v_call: TRBV20-1; clone_size: .; cdr3_aa: SASGIAGESGLADTQY
j_call: TRBJ1-1; v_call: TRBV28; clone_size: few; cdr3_aa: ASRQAGLNTEAF